These 20 T cell receptor beta chains were sequenced from one sample in a study of radiotherapy plus CTLA-4 blockade in lung cancer. Generated by immunoSEQ multiplex PCR, the TCRdb table keeps only in-frame clones and is missing some. The sample yields about 97,000 clones, 65% to 80% seen once. Sequencing was performed on peripheral blood, taken from a patient treated with radiotherapy plus ipilimumab. The receptor set was obtained from a human donor with non-small cell lung cancer who had a partial response to radiotherapy plus ipilimumab. Some clones in this sample may be carry-over from other donors' samples.

V is TRBV28 and J is TRBJ1-1, with 7 bases aligning to TRBD1. J was trimmed by 7 bases and V by 2 bases; bases with no gene match: 7. The CDR3 covers 14 residues. Germline values: CDR1 MDHEN, CDR2 SYDVKM. CDR3 sequence (DNA): TGTGCCAGCAGTTTAAGGTCAGGGGGGAGTGAAGCTTTCTTT. Protein: CASSLRSGGSEAFF.

V and J are TRBV19 and TRBJ1-5; TRBD1 might be the D (6 bases). Germline CDR1 reads LNHDA; CDR2 reads SQIVND (reference sequence). V was trimmed by 4 bases and J by 1 base, leaving 11 bases between them. CDR3 length: 15 amino acids. CDR3 in amino acids: CASSTQGSSNQPQHF. The DNA for the CDR3 is TGTGCCAGTAGTACCCAGGGGTCCAGCAATCAGCCCCAGCATTTT. The whole variable domain, filled in from reference TRBV19 and TRBJ1-5, reads DGGITQSPKYLFRKEGQNVTLSCEQNLNHDAMYWYRQDPGQGLRLIYYSQIVNDFQKGDIAEGYSVSREKKESFPLTVTSAQKNPTAFYLCASSTQGSSNQPQHFGDGTRLSIL.

This clone came up a few times. The rearrangement links TRBV7-2 to TRBJ2-2; 7 nucleotides line up with TRBD1. Germline CDR1 reads SGHTA; CDR2 reads FQGNSA. The CDR3 totals 13 residues. Trimming took 6 bases from V and 6 from J; bases not matched to a gene: 4. The CDR3 protein is CASRGTVPGELFF. The CDR3 DNA is TGTGCCAGCAGAGGGACAGTACCCGGGGAGCTGTTTTTT.

This clone was observed a few times. CDR3 nucleotides: TGTGCCAGCAGCCCTACGCGACGGGGTGGAAACACCATATATTTT. It encodes CASSPTRRGGNTIYF. The gene calls are TRBV14 and TRBJ1-3; D unresolved. V was clipped by 4 bases and J by 3 bases, with 13 bases between them. The CDR3 contains 15 residues. Germline CDR1 is SGHDN and CDR2 is FVKESK.

The chain uses TRBV29-1 and TRBJ2-7; possibly TRBD2 for D (5 bases). V lost 5 bases and J 5 bases, leaving 13 bases between the germline ends. The length of the CDR3 is 12 residues. The germline CDR1 and CDR2 sequences are SQVTM and ANQGSEA. CDR3 loop: CSVSGMGDEQYF. CDR3 coding DNA: TGCAGCGTTTCCGGGATGGGCGACGAGCAGTACTTC.

Relative to its sample, this clone is medium-sized (0.01 to 0.1%). The chain joins TRBV6-6 to TRBJ1-5, with 8 bases that match TRBD1. The ends lost 0 bases at V and 5 bases at J; junction bases unmatched: 3. The germline CDR1 and CDR2 sequences are MNHNY and SVGAGI (reference sequence). CDR3 size: 15 residues. The CDR3 DNA follows: TGTGCCAGCAGTTACTCGTCAGGGGGCCATCAGCCCCAGCATTTT. As protein: CASSYSSGGHQPQHF.

The chain has TRBV7-3 and TRBJ2-7, with 7 bases identical to TRBD1. Germline lookup yields CDR1 SGHTA and CDR2 FQGTGA. The V segment lost 1 base and the J segment 1 base; nucleotides outside the gene matches: 1. The CDR3 spans 14 residues. This CDR3 is CASSLRGQSYEQYF. The CDR3 DNA reads TGTGCCAGCAGCTTAAGGGGACAGTCCTACGAGCAGTACTTC.

This chain links TRBV28 with TRBJ1-6; 8 bases are a match to TRBD1. CDR1 and CDR2 (germline): MDHEN, SYDVKM. The CDR3 extends over 14 amino acids. V shed 6 bases and J 9 bases; nucleotides not matched to a gene: 7. The CDR3 is CASRSDRGGSPLHF. The DNA for the CDR3 is TGTGCCAGCAGATCCGACAGGGGTGGTTCACCCCTCCACTTT.

This clone was seen a handful of times. This sequence joins TRBV15 and TRBJ2-5, with 9 bases that match TRBD1. The CDR3 sequence is 16 residues long. V shed 1 base, J shed 5 bases, and the junction held 8 bases outside the gene matches. The germline V gene encodes CDR1 LNHNV and CDR2 YYDKDF (reference sequence). CDR3 coding DNA: TGTGCCACCAGCAGAGTTAGGACAGGGGCCGGGGAGACCCAGTACTTC. Its translation: CATSRVRTGAGETQYF. Filled out from reference TRBV15 and TRBJ2-5, the complete variable domain reads DAMVIQNPRYQVTQFGKPVTLSCSQTLNHNVMYWYQQKSSQAPKLLFHYYDKDFNNEADTPDNFQSRRPNTSFCFLDIRSPGLGDTAMYLCATSRVRTGAGETQYFGPGTRLLVL.

This clone has ten or more counts. The J gene is TRBJ1-5, the V gene TRBV10-3, with 8 bases matching TRBD1. CDR3 length equals 15 residues. The V segment lost 5 bases and the J segment 6 bases; nucleotides outside the gene matches: 9. Germline loops: CDR1 ENHRY, CDR2 SYGVKD. In DNA, the CDR3 is TGTGCCATCAGTTCGACAGGGGAGGGCGGTCAGCCCCAGCATTTT. Amino acids: CAISSTGEGGQPQHF.

This chain links TRBV2 with TRBJ2-2, with D possibly matching TRBD2 (6 bases). Germline values: CDR1 SNHLY, CDR2 FYNNEI. This CDR3 has 14 residues. V gave up 6 bases and J gave up 6 bases, with 14 bases separating them. The CDR3 DNA reads TGTGCCAGCAGGGCCGGGACTCTACCCGGGGAGCTGTTTTTT. Amino acid sequence: CASRAGTLPGELFF.

The chain is built from TRBV5-1 and TRBJ2-1; weak D call: TRBD2 (7 bases). The V gene's germline CDR1 is SGHRS and CDR2 YFSETQ. V was shortened by 4 bases and J by 6 bases, with 17 bases between the two germline ends. This CDR3 is 15 amino acids long. This CDR3 is CASSPQPRGGNEQFF. In DNA, the CDR3 is TGCGCCAGCAGCCCACAGCCGAGGGGGGGCAATGAGCAGTTCTTC.

The chain carries TRBV4-1 and TRBJ2-2; 14 bases align to TRBD2. The J segment lost 6 bases and the V segment lost 2 bases, leaving 14 bases of the junction unmatched. This CDR3 has 20 residues. Germline V CDR1 and CDR2: MGHRA, YSYEKL. For the CDR3, the DNA is TGCGCCAGCAGCCAACCGGGACTAGCGGGAGTTAAGGGAGGGGCCGGGGAGCTGTTTTTT. As protein: CASSQPGLAGVKGGAGELFF.

The chain combines TRBV29-1 with TRBJ1-1; 7 nucleotides align to TRBD1. Losses at the gene ends were 6 bases for V and 7 bases for J; bases not matched to a gene: 5. There are 11 residues in the CDR3. CDR1 SQVTM and CDR2 ANQGSEA come from the germline V gene. The chain's CDR3 is CSVRDRSEAFF. The CDR3 nucleotides are TGCAGCGTACGGGACAGAAGTGAAGCTTTCTTT.

V is TRBV7-9 and J is TRBJ1-3; 9 bases match TRBD1. V trimming: 2 bases; J trimming: 10 bases; junction bases outside the gene matches: 6. The CDR3 is made up of 14 amino acids. Germline-derived CDR1 and CDR2 are SEHNR and FQNEAQ (reference sequence). The CDR3 nucleotides are TGTGCCAGCAGCTTACATGGGACAGGGTCGACCATATATTTT. Translating gives CASSLHGTGSTIYF.

The CDR3 here is CASTVSAVTDTQYF. The CDR3, as DNA: TGTGCCAGCACCGTCAGCGCCGTAACAGATACGCAGTATTTT. The chain uses TRBV2 and TRBJ2-3; D ambiguous. This CDR3 region has 14 residues. The V end lost 7 bases, the J end lost 3 bases, and 14 bases lay between the germline ends. Germline assignment: CDR1 SNHLY and CDR2 FYNNEI.

The gene calls are TRBV23-1 and TRBJ2-3; 11 bases match TRBD2. TRBV23-1 is an open reading frame, and its role is uncertain. V gave up 8 bases and J gave up 3 bases; unmatched junction bases: 7. The CDR3 extends over 15 amino acids. CDR3 residues: CASLAGGLLTDTQYF. CDR3 DNA sequence: TGCGCCAGCTTAGCGGGGGGGCTATTGACAGATACGCAGTATTTT.

V gene TRBV6-5 combines with J gene TRBJ2-1; 10 nucleotides align to TRBD1. V lost 0 bases to trimming and J lost 4 bases; unmatched junction nucleotides: 0. Germline CDR1 reads MNHEY; CDR2 reads SVGAGI. This CDR3 spans 15 amino acids. The CDR3 region is CASSYSGQGYNEQFF. CDR3 sequence (DNA): TGTGCCAGCAGTTACTCGGGACAGGGGTACAATGAGCAGTTCTTC.

Only one count was recorded for this clone. The J gene is TRBJ1-5, the V gene TRBV5-4; no firm D call. Germline values: CDR1 SGHNT, CDR2 YYREEE (reference sequence). With 8 bases removed from V and 7 bases from J, the gap between germline ends came to 13 bases. The CDR3 contains 12 residues. The CDR3 DNA follows: TGTGCCAGTGACCTCGGCGGGCAGCCCCAGCATTTT. It encodes CASDLGGQPQHF.

This chain uses TRBV19 with TRBJ2-3; TRBD1 is a possible D gene (5 bases). The CDR3 length is 12 residues. Deletions cut 5 bases from V and 6 bases from J, with 9 bases between. Germline CDR1 LNHDA, CDR2 SQIVND (reference sequence). In DNA form, the CDR3 reads TGTGCCAGTAGTCAAGGGGTGGATACGCAGTATTTT. The encoded protein is CASSQGVDTQYF.